Shown below are 31 T cell receptor beta chains from a single sample sequenced in a study of Ad26.COV2.S vaccination and SARS-CoV-2 variants (dated by TCRdb to the early 2020s). The library was obtained by the immunoSEQ multiplex PCR assay. In its TCRdb copy, this immuneACCESS table keeps in-frame sequences only and misses some clones. Where compared with another copy, unresolved V genes explain less than half of these, and the others have no known cause. In this sample the table shows 440,000 or so clones, roughly nine tenths of which occur a single time. 1.7% of the sample comes from the top ten. Read against the paper, the sample's treatment or condition label means: roughly 19 received Ad26.COV2.S at low or high dose, single or two shots; about five received placebo; per-sample allocation not given. For vaccine and placebo recipients, the sequenced repertoires came from samples collected on day 63 after the first injection.

The specimen comprised peripheral blood, sampled in a trial of Ad26.COV2.S vaccine versus placebo. The receptors come from a person aged 18-65 years who received the Ad26.COV2.S COVID-19 vaccine or a placebo.

The DNA of the CDR3 is TGCGCCAGCAGCTTGGTGCCAGCGGCGGAGACCCAGTACTTC. This translates into CASSLVPAAETQYF. The chain joins TRBV5-1 to TRBJ2-5; TRBD2 might be the D (5 bases). Germline V gene data show CDR1 as SGHRS and CDR2 as YFSETQ. V gave up 0 bases and J gave up 5 bases, with 11 bases separating them. The CDR3 consists of 14 residues. The variable domain in full, with the rest retrieved from reference TRBV5-1 and TRBJ2-5, is KAGVTQTPRYLIKTRGQQVTLSCSPISGHRSVSWYQQTPGQGLQFLFEYFSETQRNKGNFPGRFSGRQFSNSRSEMNVSTLELGDSALYLCASSLVPAAETQYFGPGTRLLVL.

This chain connects TRBV4-2 to TRBJ2-3, with TRBD1 matching 9 bases. V was pared by 4 bases and J by 4 bases, with 3 bases of the junction left unmatched. The length of the CDR3 is 14 residues. Germline CDR1 LGHNA, CDR2 YNFKEQ. Written as DNA, the CDR3 is TGTGCCAGCAGCCCTGGACAGGGGCCAGATACGCAGTATTTT. Translating it yields CASSPGQGPDTQYF.

The chain has TRBV7-9 and TRBJ1-2, with no clear D. This CDR3 spans 14 amino acids. Germline lookup yields CDR1 SEHNR and CDR2 FQNEAQ (reference sequence). Trimming left V 7 bases short and J 8 bases short, with 20 bases between. The CDR3 sequence is CASTGPSDTGGYTF. The CDR3 DNA sequence: TGTGCCAGCACGGGCCCCTCCGATACGGGGGGCTACACCTTC.

This CDR3 reads CAIRGLTGEGNTEAFF. CDR3 nucleotide sequence: TGTGCCATCAGGGGACTTACAGGGGAGGGGAACACTGAAGCTTTCTTT. V usage is TRBV10-3 and J usage is TRBJ1-1, with 7 nucleotides matching TRBD1. The CDR3 has 16 amino acids. Germline CDR1 reads ENHRY; CDR2 reads SYGVKD. Losses at the gene ends were 6 bases for V and 1 base for J; bases not matched to a gene: 11.

V gene TRBV7-8 combines with J gene TRBJ2-3; 8 positions match TRBD2. This CDR3 comprises 14 residues. Germline assignment: CDR1 SGHVS and CDR2 FQNEAQ. Trimming removed 5 bases from V and 1 base from J; junction bases left unmatched: 2. The CDR3 DNA follows: TGTGCCAGCAGCCGAGCGGGAGGCACAGATACGCAGTATTTT. Translation: CASSRAGGTDTQYF.

This clone turned up a few times. The junction and the germline gene differ at one end; a read error may be behind it. The chain links TRBV28 to TRBJ1-4; D unresolved. This CDR3 spans 13 amino acids. Germline-derived CDR1 and CDR2 are MDHEN and SYDVKM. This CDR3 is CASSPLFGKNLFF. For the CDR3, the DNA is TGTGCCAGCAGTCCCCTCTTCGGGAAAAATCTGTTTTTT.

V usage is TRBV7-9 and J usage is TRBJ2-7; no clear D. Germline assignment: CDR1 SEHNR and CDR2 FQNEAQ (reference sequence). This CDR3 has 13 amino acids. Trimming left V 4 bases short and J 1 base short, with 8 bases between. The CDR3 sequence is CASSSGPSYEQYF. The CDR3 bases are TGTGCCAGCAGCTCGGGCCCATCCTACGAGCAGTACTTC.

This rearrangement joins TRBV28 to TRBJ2-7, with D possibly matching TRBD2 (6 bases). The length of the CDR3 is 14 residues. The germline V gene encodes CDR1 MDHEN and CDR2 SYDVKM. V was shortened by 6 bases and J by 0 bases, with 12 bases between the two germline ends. In nucleotides, the CDR3 is TGTGCCAGCAGCCTCTACGGGAGCTCCTACGAGCAGTACTTC. Encoded protein: CASSLYGSSYEQYF.

In its sample, this clone was seen once. The genes are TRBV7-9 and TRBJ1-2; the D is unclear. Germline V gives CDR1 SEHNR, CDR2 FQNEAQ (reference sequence). The CDR3 has 16 residues. V lost 1 base to trimming and J lost 8 bases, with 20 bases between them. The CDR3 DNA reads TGTGCCAGCAGCTTAGGCCGAGCAGGTTCTGATGGAGGCTACACCTTC. As protein: CASSLGRAGSDGGYTF.

V is TRBV9 and J is TRBJ1-1; D uncertain. The CDR3 spans 14 residues. Trimming took off 0 bases at V and 2 bases at J, with 8 bases between the two ends. The germline V gene encodes CDR1 SGDLS and CDR2 YYNGEE. CDR3 region: CASSVDDENTEAFF. The DNA of the CDR3 is TGTGCCAGCAGCGTAGACGACGAAAACACTGAAGCTTTCTTT.

This chain joins TRBV7-2 and TRBJ2-5; 7 positions agree with TRBD1. CDR3 length: 16 amino acids. V lost 5 bases to trimming and J lost 5 bases; unmatched junction nucleotides: 14. Germline V CDR1 and CDR2: SGHTA, FQGNSA. The CDR3 protein is CASSGRPTGFKETQYF. The CDR3 nucleotides read TGTGCCAGCAGCGGGCGACCGACAGGGTTTAAGGAGACCCAGTACTTC.

The rearrangement links TRBV7-3 to TRBJ2-3, with 9 nucleotides matching TRBD2. This CDR3 comprises 19 residues. V shed 2 bases, J shed 0 bases, and the junction held 12 bases outside the gene matches. Germline-derived CDR1 and CDR2 are SGHTA and FQGTGA. The CDR3 reads CASSLENSLAGDSTDTQYF. CDR3 nucleotides: TGTGCCAGCAGCTTAGAGAATTCCTTAGCGGGGGACAGCACAGATACGCAGTATTTT.

This clone was counted once. The gene calls are TRBV12-3 or TRBV12-4 and TRBJ1-1; D might be TRBD1 (5 bases). This CDR3 comprises 13 residues. V gave up 5 bases and J gave up 5 bases, with 12 bases separating them. The CDR3 DNA sequence: TGTGCCAGCAGTCGGGTTGGGGGAACTGAAGCTTTCTTT. Protein: CASSRVGGTEAFF.

In this sample, this clone turned up once. The chain uses TRBV30 and TRBJ2-3; TRBD2 aligns across 7 bases. Germline V lookup: CDR1 GTSNPN, CDR2 SVGIG (reference sequence). Losses at the gene ends were 2 bases for V and 3 bases for J; bases not matched to a gene: 8. The CDR3 runs 15 residues. This CDR3 reads CAWSPPGLFTDTQYF. The DNA of the CDR3 is TGTGCCTGGAGTCCCCCGGGACTATTTACAGATACGCAGTATTTT.

The genes are TRBV4-1 and TRBJ2-5; no firm D call. The ends were cut back, 1 base at V and 1 base at J, with 7 bases in the middle. The germline V gene has CDR1 MGHRA and CDR2 YSYEKL. The CDR3 is 14 residues long. DNA for the CDR3: TGCGCCAGCAGCCAAGTAGGACGCCAAGAGACCCAGTACTTC. Translated: CASSQVGRQETQYF.

This chain joins TRBV6-4 and TRBJ2-7; TRBD2 agrees at 8 bases. The germline V gene encodes CDR1 MRHNA and CDR2 SNTAGT. Germline trimming cut 0 bases from V and 6 bases from J; bases unmatched to any gene: 16. This CDR3 region has 18 residues. Here the CDR3 DNA reads TGTGCCAGCAGTGACTCGAGTCATGCGGGACTAGTTCGATCCGAGCAGTACTTC. It yields the protein CASSDSSHAGLVRSEQYF.

The chain employs TRBV28 and TRBJ2-7; 9 bases align to TRBD2. Per germline, CDR1 MDHEN and CDR2 SYDVKM. The CDR3 sequence is 16 residues long. Trimming took 2 bases from V and 7 from J; bases not matched to a gene: 12. The CDR3 nucleotides read TGTGCCAGCAGTTTACCGTCGGGTGCGGGAGGGCGGGAGCAGTACTTC. This gives the protein CASSLPSGAGGREQYF.

The chain carries TRBV19 and TRBJ2-1; 8 bases line up with TRBD1. Trimming removed 7 bases from V and 2 bases from J; junction bases left unmatched: 10. Germline CDR1 reads LNHDA; CDR2 reads SQIVND (reference sequence). This CDR3 spans 16 amino acids. CDR3 in DNA: TGTGCCAGTACCTCACGAGGACAGGGAGCCTACAATGAGCAGTTCTTC. Residues: CASTSRGQGAYNEQFF.

This chain links TRBV6-1 with TRBJ1-2; the D gene is possibly TRBD1 (5 bases). From germline, CDR1 is MNHNS and CDR2 SASEGT. The CDR3 covers 17 residues. Trimming took off 4 bases at V and 1 base at J, with 19 bases between the two ends. CDR3 residues: CASSGSRDRSLNYGYTF. DNA of the CDR3: TGTGCCAGCAGTGGGTCCCGCGACAGATCCCTTAACTATGGCTACACCTTC.

The CDR3 coding sequence is TGTGCCAGCAGCCCAAAGGCGGAAGACTACGAGCAGTACTTC. Amino acids: CASSPKAEDYEQYF. The J gene is TRBJ2-7, the V gene TRBV7-6; D unclear. This CDR3 is 14 amino acids long. Germline lookup yields CDR1 SGHVS and CDR2 FNYEAQ. The V end lost 5 bases, the J end lost 3 bases, and 14 bases lay between the germline ends.

The rearrangement uses TRBV28 and TRBJ2-1; tentative D call: TRBD1 (6 bases). Trimming removed 6 bases at V and 1 base at J, with 13 bases between. The CDR3 is 15 amino acids. The germline CDR1 and CDR2 sequences are MDHEN and SYDVKM. This CDR3 reads CASSQAGQSYNEQFF. The DNA of the CDR3 is TGTGCCAGCAGCCAAGCCGGACAGTCCTACAATGAGCAGTTCTTC.

This sequence joins TRBV28 and TRBJ2-7; 15 nucleotides match TRBD2. Germline CDR1 is MDHEN and CDR2 is SYDVKM. The length of the CDR3 is 19 residues. V lost 6 bases and J lost 0; bases outside the gene matches: 12. CDR3 region: CASRGRGLAGGKSSYEQYF. The CDR3 nucleotides are TGTGCCAGCAGAGGTAGGGGACTAGCGGGAGGTAAAAGCTCCTACGAGCAGTACTTC.

The chain joins TRBV30 to TRBJ2-3; no clear D gene. V lost 3 bases, J lost 2 bases, and 0 bases lay in between. Germline CDR1 and CDR2: GTSNPN and SVGIG (reference sequence). The CDR3 is 10 amino acids. As DNA, the CDR3 is TGTGCCTGGAGCACAGATACGCAGTATTTT. Its translation: CAWSTDTQYF.

This clone occurred once. The J gene is TRBJ1-1, the V gene TRBV7-9, with 10 bases identical to TRBD1. Trimming took 5 bases from V and 5 from J; bases not matched to a gene: 8. Germline V gene data show CDR1 as SEHNR and CDR2 as FQNEAQ (reference sequence). The CDR3 has 15 residues. In DNA, the CDR3 is TGTGCCAGCAGCCCCGGTCGGACAGGGGGGACTGAAGCTTTCTTT. Protein: CASSPGRTGGTEAFF.

This chain links TRBV3-1 (or the pseudogene TRBV3-2) with TRBJ2-4; the D gene is possibly TRBD2 (5 bases). The ends were cut back, 5 bases at V and 2 bases at J, with 16 bases in the middle. Germline loops: CDR1 LGHDT, CDR2 YNNKEL (reference sequence). The CDR3 consists of 16 residues. The chain's CDR3 is CASSSLRRGTKNIQYF. The CDR3 DNA follows: TGTGCCAGCAGCTCCCTCCGTCGGGGAACCAAAAACATTCAGTACTTC.

The chain recombines TRBV7-3 with TRBJ2-3; D is uncertain. The V end was cut by 5 bases, the J end by 4 bases, with 16 bases between. This CDR3 has 15 residues. Germline lookup yields CDR1 SGHTA and CDR2 FQGTGA. Written as DNA, the CDR3 is TGTGCCAGCAGCCCACGACCCGGTCTTTCAGATACGCAGTATTTT. Its translation is CASSPRPGLSDTQYF.

The V call is TRBV9, the J call TRBJ2-7; D is possibly TRBD1 or TRBD2 (6 bases each). The CDR3 sequence is 16 residues long. Trimming pared 0 bases from V and 2 bases from J, leaving 15 bases between. Germline values: CDR1 SGDLS, CDR2 YYNGEE. The CDR3 loop reads CASSVGLPGATYEQYF. CDR3 DNA sequence: TGTGCCAGCAGCGTAGGGCTCCCGGGGGCAACCTACGAGCAGTACTTC.

The chain links TRBV6-1 to TRBJ1-2; D ambiguous. Trimming cost V 0 bases and J 6 bases, with 8 bases left between them. From germline, CDR1 is MNHNS and CDR2 SASEGT. This CDR3 is built from 13 residues. The CDR3 DNA follows: TGTGCCAGCAGTGAAGCGGCAGGAGATGGCTACACCTTC. Encoded protein: CASSEAAGDGYTF.

The gene calls are TRBV3-1 (or the pseudogene TRBV3-2) and TRBJ2-5, with 14 positions matching TRBD2. This CDR3 spans 16 amino acids. Germline-derived CDR1 and CDR2 are LGHDT and YNNKEL (reference sequence). V dropped 5 bases and J dropped 5; count of bases not matched to a gene: 7. Written as DNA, the CDR3 is TGTGCCAGCAGCTTGCGGACTAGCGGGAGGAGGGAGACCCAGTACTTC. The encoded protein is CASSLRTSGRRETQYF.

This chain uses TRBV28 with TRBJ1-4, with D unresolved. Germline V lookup: CDR1 MDHEN, CDR2 SYDVKM. The CDR3 is 17 residues long. Trimming cost V 6 bases and J 0 bases, with 17 bases left between them. CDR3 DNA: TGTGCCAGCAGCTACATCCCCAGAGTTGCAACTAATGAAAAACTGTTTTTT. Translating it yields CASSYIPRVATNEKLFF.

In regard to this clone: This same CDR3 is encoded by further DNA sequences in the sample. The chain has TRBV27 and TRBJ2-4; D gene unclear. The germline V and J ends were trimmed by 0 bases and 0 bases, with 6 bases remaining between them. Germline V gives CDR1 MNHEY, CDR2 SMNVEV (reference sequence). This CDR3 region has 15 residues. The CDR3: CASSLSGLAKNIQYF. The CDR3 nucleotides are TGTGCCAGCAGTTTATCCGGATTAGCCAAAAACATTCAGTACTTC.